Presented here are 20 T cell receptor beta chains from one specimen sequenced in a study of radiation and T cells in renal cell carcinoma. Documented time point: blood 4 weeks post-SBRT, at nephrectomy. Regarding treatment: 15 Gy SBRT to primary tumor, nephrectomy 4 weeks later. Measured with immunoSEQ multiplex PCR; TCRdb has only the in-frame clones, and not every one. This table holds around 74,000 clones, 75% to 90% found once. Material: blood, obtained from a patient whose treatment included radiotherapy and nephrectomy. Receptor source: a woman aged 55-69 years with renal cell carcinoma.

The chain has TRBV7-3 and TRBJ2-7; 7 bases agree with TRBD2. The CDR3 extends over 13 amino acids. The germline V gene encodes CDR1 SGHTA and CDR2 FQGTGA. The V gene end was trimmed by 5 bases and the J gene end by 4 bases; junction bases not matched to a gene: 5. This CDR3 is CASSAWGGYEQYF. The CDR3 bases are TGTGCCAGCAGCGCCTGGGGGGGATACGAGCAGTACTTC.

The chain couples TRBV11-3 to TRBJ2-7; D is ambiguous. V gave up 4 bases and J gave up 2 bases, with 9 bases separating them. The CDR3 consists of 13 residues. Germline values: CDR1 SGHNT, CDR2 YENEEA. The CDR3 sequence is CASSSRTAYEQYF. The CDR3 DNA is TGTGCCAGCAGCTCCCGGACGGCCTACGAGCAGTACTTC.

This rearrangement joins TRBV10-3 to TRBJ1-1; D is undetermined. CDR1 and CDR2 (germline): ENHRY, SYGVKD. This CDR3 has 13 amino acids. Trimming cost V 3 bases and J 1 base, with 6 bases left between them. CDR3 residues: CAISEVRNTEAFF. CDR3 coding DNA: TGTGCCATCAGTGAAGTGAGGAACACTGAAGCTTTCTTT.

The chain employs TRBV7-9 and TRBJ1-2; D not certain. Trimming pared 2 bases from V and 2 bases from J, leaving 18 bases between. Germline CDR1 SEHNR, CDR2 FQNEAQ (reference sequence). This CDR3 spans 17 amino acids. The CDR3 DNA reads as TGTGCCAGCAGCTTACGATCAGATGGTGTATTGAACTATGGCTACACCTTC. Protein: CASSLRSDGVLNYGYTF.

This sequence joins TRBV6-6 and TRBJ1-5, with TRBD1 matching over 9 bases. The CDR3 runs 16 residues. CDR1 and CDR2 (germline): MNHNY, SVGAGI (reference sequence). Trimming at V came to 8 bases and at J to 4 bases, leaving 12 bases not matched to a gene. DNA of the CDR3: TGTGCCAGCCGACTGGACAGGGGTCTATTAAATCAGCCCCAGCATTTT. It encodes CASRLDRGLLNQPQHF.

The V call is TRBV19, the J call TRBJ2-1; 11 positions agree with TRBD2. V dropped 3 bases and J dropped 3; count of bases not matched to a gene: 4. Germline CDR1 reads LNHDA; CDR2 reads SQIVND (reference sequence). The CDR3 sequence is 16 residues long. CDR3 protein: CASSILLAGDYNEQFF. The CDR3 coding sequence is TGTGCCAGTAGTATCCTACTAGCGGGAGACTACAATGAGCAGTTCTTC. The whole variable domain, filled in from reference TRBV19 and TRBJ2-1, reads DGGITQSPKYLFRKEGQNVTLSCEQNLNHDAMYWYRQDPGQGLRLIYYSQIVNDFQKGDIAEGYSVSREKKESFPLTVTSAQKNPTAFYLCASSILLAGDYNEQFFGPGTRLTVL.

The table lists this clone with a few counts. The chain's CDR3 is CASVGAYTEAFF. CDR3 bases: TGTGCCAGTGTGGGGGCCTACACTGAAGCTTTCTTT. The rearrangement uses TRBV7-9 and TRBJ1-1, with TRBD1 as a possible D gene (6 bases). V dropped 9 bases and J dropped 3 bases, with 11 bases sitting between them. The CDR3 totals 12 residues. Germline values: CDR1 SEHNR, CDR2 FQNEAQ (reference sequence). The full variable domain, its missing parts supplied by reference TRBV7-9 and TRBJ1-1, is DTGVSQNPRHKITKRGQNVTFRCDPISEHNRLYWYRQTLGQGPEFLTYFQNEAQLEKSRLLSDRFSAERPKGSFSTLEIQRTEQGDSAMYLCASVGAYTEAFFGQGTRLTVV.

Only a few counts were recorded for this clone. The CDR3 DNA is TGTGCCAGCAGTGCAGGGGGGAGCACTGAAGCTTTCTTT. This sequence encodes CASSAGGSTEAFF. The rearrangement joins TRBV2 to TRBJ1-1, with 7 bases matching TRBD1. Germline V gene data show CDR1 as SNHLY and CDR2 as FYNNEI. The trim removed 4 bases at V and 4 bases at J, leaving 3 bases unmatched. This CDR3 has 13 amino acids. The variable domain in full, completed from reference TRBV2 and TRBJ1-1, reads EPEVTQTPSHQVTQMGQEVILRCVPISNHLYFYWYRQILGQKVEFLVSFYNNEISEKSEIFDDQFSVERPDGSNFTLKIRSTKLEDSAMYFCASSAGGSTEAFFGQGTRLTVV.

This sequence joins TRBV6-5 and TRBJ1-1; 10 bases match TRBD1. The V gene's germline CDR1 is MNHEY and CDR2 SVGAGI. This CDR3 is built from 13 residues. The V segment lost 6 bases and the J segment 11 bases; nucleotides outside the gene matches: 9. As DNA, the CDR3 is TGTGCCAGCAGAACTTGGACAGGGGGACGGGCTTTCTTT. As protein: CASRTWTGGRAFF.

The gene calls are TRBV29-1 and TRBJ1-1, with a weak D call TRBD1 (6 bases). V dropped 7 bases and J dropped 4 bases, with 16 bases sitting between them. In germline, CDR1 is SQVTM, CDR2 ANQGSEA. This CDR3 spans 13 amino acids. CDR3: CSGYREEGTEAFF. CDR3 nucleotides: TGCAGCGGCTACAGGGAGGAGGGCACTGAAGCTTTCTTT.

The chain combines TRBV6-5 with TRBJ1-2, with 9 nucleotides matching TRBD1. The germline gives CDR1 MNHEY, CDR2 SVGAGI. CDR3 length: 13 residues. Trimming took 6 bases from V and 7 from J; bases not matched to a gene: 6. The DNA for the CDR3 is TGTGCCAGCAGGTCGGACAGGGGCTCTGGCTACACCTTC. It encodes CASRSDRGSGYTF.

The rearrangement links TRBV6-4 to TRBJ2-3; D could derive from TRBD1 or TRBD2 (5 bases each). This CDR3 has 14 residues. V was shortened by 6 bases and J by 4 bases, with 14 bases between the two germline ends. Looked up from germline, CDR1 is MRHNA and CDR2 is SNTAGT. This CDR3 reads CASSLRVGADTQYF. CDR3 bases: TGTGCCAGCAGCCTCCGGGTGGGGGCAGATACGCAGTATTTT.

This clone was seen a few times. The V call is TRBV27, the J call TRBJ2-7, with D possibly TRBD1 on 5 matching bases. CDR1 is MNHEY, CDR2 SMNVEV, per germline (reference sequence). The CDR3 runs 13 residues. The V end lost 0 bases, the J end lost 4 bases, and 7 bases lay between the germline ends. CDR3 sequence: CASSLSAGYEQYF. CDR3 coding DNA: TGTGCCAGCAGTTTATCGGCAGGGTACGAGCAGTACTTC.

CDR3 bases: TGTGCCAGCAGCTTTATCGTGGGGAACACTGAAGCTTTCTTT. This translates into CASSFIVGNTEAFF. This chain joins TRBV5-4 and TRBJ1-1; D gene unclear. The CDR3 length is 14 residues. The V end lost 2 bases, the J end lost 1 base, and 9 bases lay between the germline ends. Germline values: CDR1 SGHNT, CDR2 YYREEE (reference sequence).

This sequence joins TRBV9 and TRBJ2-7, with D tentatively TRBD1 or TRBD2 (6 bases each). This CDR3 is 14 amino acids long. Between the trimmed V and J ends, which lost 4 bases and 0 bases, there was a span of 11 bases. Germline lookup yields CDR1 SGDLS and CDR2 YYNGEE. The CDR3 reads CASSKGGTSYEQYF. The CDR3 coding sequence is TGTGCCAGCAGCAAGGGGGGTACCTCCTACGAGCAGTACTTC.

The chain combines TRBV28 with TRBJ2-5; TRBD1 agrees at 9 bases. CDR3 length equals 17 residues. V was pared by 3 bases and J by 2 bases, with 10 bases of the junction left unmatched. Germline V gene sequence: CDR1 MDHEN, CDR2 SYDVKM. The CDR3: CASSFANRGLWQETQYF. As DNA, the CDR3 is TGTGCCAGCAGTTTCGCCAACAGGGGGCTATGGCAAGAGACCCAGTACTTC.

The chain carries TRBV5-4 and TRBJ1-1; D is possibly TRBD1 (6 bases). CDR3 length: 15 amino acids. Between the trimmed V and J ends, which lost 0 bases and 0 bases, there was a span of 9 bases. Germline CDR1 is SGHNT and CDR2 is YYREEE (reference sequence). In DNA, the CDR3 is TGTGCCAGCAGCTTGGTCGGACAGCTGAACACTGAAGCTTTCTTT. Protein product: CASSLVGQLNTEAFF.

This sequence joins TRBV9 and TRBJ2-1; 8 bases line up with TRBD2. V lost 2 bases and J lost 4; bases outside the gene matches: 8. The germline V gene has CDR1 SGDLS and CDR2 YYNGEE. This CDR3 spans 16 amino acids. The CDR3 sequence: CASSVGWAGGYNEQFF. CDR3 DNA: TGTGCCAGCAGCGTCGGCTGGGCGGGGGGTTACAATGAGCAGTTCTTC.

V gene TRBV10-3 combines with J gene TRBJ2-7, with D possibly matching TRBD1 (6 bases). Between the trimmed V and J ends, which lost 11 bases and 3 bases, there was a span of 14 bases. Looked up from germline, CDR1 is ENHRY and CDR2 is SYGVKD. The CDR3 spans 12 residues. The CDR3 region is CAVGGRNYEQYF. CDR3 nucleotide sequence: TGTGCCGTTGGGGGCAGAAACTACGAGCAGTACTTC.

This chain connects TRBV7-3 to TRBJ2-5; 13 nucleotides agree with TRBD2. This CDR3 is built from 16 residues. Germline V gives CDR1 SGHTA, CDR2 FQGTGA. Trimming removed 5 bases from V and 2 bases from J; junction bases left unmatched: 5. The CDR3 DNA sequence: TGTGCCAGCAGCAAGACTAGCGGGGGGCCACAAGAGACCCAGTACTTC. This codes for CASSKTSGGPQETQYF.